Listed below are T cell receptor beta chains from one sample, sequenced in a study of cytomegalovirus exposure and HLA in healthy donors. Only in-frame clones appear in the TCRdb table, and some are missing; sequencing was by immunoSEQ multiplex PCR. The sample shows 130,000 to 150,000 clones, around 76% of them seen only once. Source material: PBMCs. The receptors come from a man in his late teens or twenties in good health and CMV-seronegative. Each CDR3 is given with its conserved first and last residue. The order of the fields is J gene, clone size, V gene, D gene, CDR3 protein, CDR3 DNA. The D gene is left open where the match is weak. Clone size is given for some rows only: seen once, a few or many times, or a class if the clone is expanded.

j_call: TRBJ1-4; clone_size: -; v_call: TRBV9; d_call: TRBD1; cdr3_aa: CASSVGQGGFNEKLFF; cdr3_nt: TGTGCCAGCAGCGTGGGACAGGGGGGATTTAATGAAAAACTGTTTTTT
j_call: TRBJ2-1; clone_size: -; v_call: TRBV7-3; d_call: TRBD2; cdr3_aa: CASSLRPSGVSYNEQFF; cdr3_nt: TGTGCCAGCAGCCTAAGGCCTAGCGGGGTCTCCTACAATGAGCAGTTCTTC
j_call: TRBJ2-5; clone_size: -; v_call: TRBV7-2; d_call: -; cdr3_aa: CASSLGAVGRETQYF; cdr3_nt: TGTGCCAGCAGCTTAGGTGCAGTAGGGAGAGAGACCCAGTACTTC
j_call: TRBJ1-1; clone_size: -; v_call: TRBV19; d_call: -; cdr3_aa: CASSTLMGGNTEAFF; cdr3_nt: TGTGCCAGTAGTACCCTCATGGGGGGGAACACTGAAGCTTTCTTT
j_call: TRBJ2-4; clone_size: few; v_call: TRBV2; d_call: -; cdr3_aa: CASTSGTIAKNIQYF; cdr3_nt: TGTGCCAGCACCTCCGGGACAATAGCCAAAAACATTCAGTACTTC
j_call: TRBJ2-3; clone_size: -; v_call: TRBV2; d_call: TRBD2; cdr3_aa: CASSQGLDHTDTQYF; cdr3_nt: TGTGCCAGCAGTCAAGGACTAGACCACACAGATACGCAGTATTTT
j_call: TRBJ2-7; clone_size: -; v_call: TRBV19; d_call: TRBD1; cdr3_aa: CASSRGQGIYEQYF; cdr3_nt: TGTGCCAGTAGTAGGGGACAGGGGATCTACGAGCAGTACTTC
j_call: TRBJ2-3; clone_size: -; v_call: TRBV5-1; d_call: -; cdr3_aa: CASHRDSATDTQYF; cdr3_nt: TGCGCCAGCCACCGGGACTCTGCAACAGATACGCAGTATTTT
j_call: TRBJ1-2; clone_size: -; v_call: TRBV28; d_call: TRBD1; cdr3_aa: CASRSGTGFGYTF; cdr3_nt: TGTGCCAGCAGAAGCGGGACAGGGTTCGGCTACACCTTC
j_call: TRBJ2-2; clone_size: -; v_call: TRBV28; d_call: -; cdr3_aa: CASKLTVDGELFF; cdr3_nt: TGTGCCAGCAAACTAACGGTTGACGGGGAGCTGTTTTTT
j_call: TRBJ1-4; clone_size: few; v_call: TRBV28; d_call: TRBD1; cdr3_aa: CASSLRTGINEKLFF; cdr3_nt: TGTGCCAGCAGTTTACGGACAGGGATTAATGAAAAACTGTTTTTT
j_call: TRBJ2-7; clone_size: -; v_call: TRBV27; d_call: TRBD1; cdr3_aa: CASRAPKGAFNEQYF; cdr3_nt: TGTGCCAGCAGGGCCCCCAAGGGGGCGTTTAATGAGCAGTACTTC
j_call: TRBJ1-4; clone_size: few; v_call: TRBV5-4; d_call: TRBD1; cdr3_aa: CASSSSLQGFWEKLFF; cdr3_nt: TGTGCCAGCAGCTCCTCCCTACAGGGGTTTTGGGAAAAACTGTTTTTT